Below, 4 T cell receptor beta chains from the same sample are listed, as sequenced in a study of CD8+ T cells in alopecia areata. Investigators isolated RNA and reverse transcribed it into cDNA to act as the sequencing template. Sequenced by immunoSEQ multiplex PCR; TCRdb stores in-frame clones only, minus some. This table holds approximately 110,000 clones, around three fifths found once. Described treatment: oral pan-JAK inhibitor, 5-10 mg twice daily. The sample was CD4+ T cells sorted from blood, taken at week 24, from a patient treated with tofacitinib. Receptor source: a human donor with alopecia areata.

The chain joins TRBV7-9 to TRBJ2-5; the D is unclear. The V gene lost 1 base and the J gene lost 1 base, with 7 bases spanning the gap. This CDR3 comprises 14 residues. CDR1 is SEHNR, CDR2 FQNEAQ, per germline (reference sequence). The CDR3 spells CASSLDLLQETQYF. The DNA of the CDR3 is TGTGCCAGCAGCTTAGACCTTCTCCAAGAGACCCAGTACTTC.

The chain combines TRBV7-9 with TRBJ2-3; D ambiguous. Germline V gives CDR1 SEHNR, CDR2 FQNEAQ (reference sequence). The CDR3 runs to 13 residues. Trimming took off 2 bases at V and 4 bases at J, with 7 bases between the two ends. The CDR3 DNA reads TGTGCCAGCAGCTTAACTTCGGCAGATACGCAGTATTTT. It specifies CASSLTSADTQYF.

The rearrangement uses TRBV30 and TRBJ2-1; 12 positions agree with TRBD2. CDR1 and CDR2 from the germline V gene are GTSNPN and SVGIG (reference sequence). CDR3 length: 13 residues. CDR3 loop: CAQTSGGRGEQFF. The CDR3 DNA follows: TGTGCTCAAACTAGCGGGGGGCGGGGTGAGCAGTTCTTC.

This clone was recorded a few times. This chain uses TRBV5-1 with TRBJ1-2; TRBD1 is a possible D gene (5 bases). Trimming removed 5 bases from V and 8 bases from J, with 16 bases in between. CDR1 is SGHRS, CDR2 YFSETQ, per germline. CDR3 length: 13 amino acids. CDR3 sequence (DNA): TGCGCCAGCAGACCGGGGACCAAAGAGGGCTACACCTTC. Translation: CASRPGTKEGYTF.